The entry that follows covers one T cell receptor beta chain sequence. Its antigen is undetermined. These data are taken from a study of cytomegalovirus exposure and HLA in healthy donors. Notes on the study in general: One variant, a missense change in DCLRE1C, was linked in a later analysis to TCR beta V- and J-gene trimming.

The germline CDR1 and CDR2 sequences are LNHNV and YYDKDF (reference sequence). Trimming pared 5 bases from V and 4 bases from J, leaving 9 bases between. The CDR3 totals 13 residues. PCR employed 60 Vbeta and 13 Jbeta primers. The protocol was immunoSEQ multiplex PCR, while the TCRdb copy is restricted to in-frame clones and leaves out a portion. The table records under 200,000 clones, approximately 82% of them present only once. Sequences were obtained from PBMCs. The clonotype originates from a male donor in good health and CMV-seropositive. This chain connects TRBV15 to TRBJ1-5; D might be TRBD1 (5 bases). The CDR3 sequence: CATSWGVNQPQHF. DNA of the CDR3: TGTGCCACCAGCTGGGGGGTAAATCAGCCCCAGCATTTT.